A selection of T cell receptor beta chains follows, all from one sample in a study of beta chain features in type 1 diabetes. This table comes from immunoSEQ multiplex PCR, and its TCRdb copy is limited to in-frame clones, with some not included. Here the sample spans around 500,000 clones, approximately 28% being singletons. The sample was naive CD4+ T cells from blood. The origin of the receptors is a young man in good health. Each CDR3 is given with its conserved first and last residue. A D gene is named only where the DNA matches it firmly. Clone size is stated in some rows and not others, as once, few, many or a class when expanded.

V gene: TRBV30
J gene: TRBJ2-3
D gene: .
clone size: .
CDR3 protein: CAWSVTGTGTDTQYF
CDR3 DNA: TGTGCCTGGAGTGTTACCGGGACGGGCACAGATACGCAGTATTTT

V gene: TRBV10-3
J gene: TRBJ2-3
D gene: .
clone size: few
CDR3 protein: CAISERSTRGRDTQYF
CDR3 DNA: TGTGCCATCAGTGAGCGCTCGACCAGGGGTCGGGATACGCAGTATTTT

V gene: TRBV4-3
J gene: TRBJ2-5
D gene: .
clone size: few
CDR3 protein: CASSQPPGRDRETQYF
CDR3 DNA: TGCGCCAGCAGCCAACCTCCAGGGCGGGATAGAGAGACCCAGTACTTC

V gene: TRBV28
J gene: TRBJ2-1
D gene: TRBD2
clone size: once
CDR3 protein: CASNQNSGSPNNEQFF
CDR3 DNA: TGTGCCAGCAATCAGAATAGCGGGAGCCCCAACAATGAGCAGTTCTTC

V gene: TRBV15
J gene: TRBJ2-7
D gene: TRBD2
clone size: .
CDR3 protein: CATSKGTSAVYEQYF
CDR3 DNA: TGTGCCACCAGCAAAGGGACTAGCGCGGTCTACGAGCAGTACTTC

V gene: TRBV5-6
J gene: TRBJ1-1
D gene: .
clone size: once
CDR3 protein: CASSPALQNTEAFF
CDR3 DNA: TGTGCCAGCAGCCCCGCGCTCCAGAACACTGAAGCTTTCTTT

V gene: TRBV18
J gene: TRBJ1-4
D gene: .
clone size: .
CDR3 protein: CASSPYQGSTNEKLFF
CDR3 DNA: TGTGCCAGCTCACCTTACCAGGGGTCGACTAATGAAAAACTGTTTTTT

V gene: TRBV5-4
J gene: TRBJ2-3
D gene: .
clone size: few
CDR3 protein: CASTFQVGTDTQYF
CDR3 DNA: TGTGCCAGCACCTTTCAGGTGGGCACAGATACGCAGTATTTT

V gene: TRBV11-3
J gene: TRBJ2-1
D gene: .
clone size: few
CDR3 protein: CASSLRSGDEQFF
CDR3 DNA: TGTGCCAGCAGCTTACGTTCGGGAGATGAGCAGTTCTTC

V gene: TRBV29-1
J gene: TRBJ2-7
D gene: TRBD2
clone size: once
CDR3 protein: CRVASGSGTSGAYEQYF
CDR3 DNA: TGCCGCGTTGCTTCTGGCTCAGGGACTAGCGGCGCCTACGAGCAGTACTTC

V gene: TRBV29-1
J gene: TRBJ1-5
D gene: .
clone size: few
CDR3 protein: CSVEDRGGQPQHF
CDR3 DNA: TGCAGCGTTGAAGATCGAGGGGGGCAGCCCCAGCATTTT

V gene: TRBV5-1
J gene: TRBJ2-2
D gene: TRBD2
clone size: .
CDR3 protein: CASSAGTRVAGELFF
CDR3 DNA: TGCGCCAGCAGCGCCGGGACTAGGGTTGCCGGGGAGCTGTTTTTT

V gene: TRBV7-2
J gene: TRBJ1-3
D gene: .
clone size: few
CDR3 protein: CASSLVYNSGNTIYF
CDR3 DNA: TGTGCCAGCAGCTTAGTTTACAACTCTGGAAACACCATATATTTT

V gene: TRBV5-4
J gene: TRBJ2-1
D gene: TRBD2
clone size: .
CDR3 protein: CASSSGPSGRNYNEQFF
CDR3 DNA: TGTGCCAGCAGCTCCGGTCCTAGCGGAAGAAACTACAATGAGCAGTTCTTC

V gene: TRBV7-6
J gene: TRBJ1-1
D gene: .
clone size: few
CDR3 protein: CASSLGENTEAFF
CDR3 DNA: TGTGCCAGCAGCTTAGGGGAGAACACTGAAGCTTTCTTT

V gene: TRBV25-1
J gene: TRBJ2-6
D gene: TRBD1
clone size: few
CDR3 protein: CASRGQGALGANVLTF
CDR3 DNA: TGTGCCAGCAGAGGACAGGGGGCGCTTGGGGCCAACGTCCTGACTTTC

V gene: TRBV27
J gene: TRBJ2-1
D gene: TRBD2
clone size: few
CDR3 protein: CASNEAGGSYNEQFF
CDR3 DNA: TGTGCCAGCAATGAAGCGGGAGGGTCCTACAATGAGCAGTTCTTC

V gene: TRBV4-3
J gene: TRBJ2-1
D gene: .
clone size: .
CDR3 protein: CASSQVARVGEQFF
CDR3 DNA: TGCGCCAGCAGCCAAGTGGCGAGGGTGGGAGAGCAGTTCTTC

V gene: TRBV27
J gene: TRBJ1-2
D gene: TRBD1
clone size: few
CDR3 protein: CASSLRTGNGYTF
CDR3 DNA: TGTGCCAGCAGTTTAAGGACAGGGAATGGCTACACCTTC

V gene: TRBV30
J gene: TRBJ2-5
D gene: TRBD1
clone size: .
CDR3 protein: CACTDRGFLYQETQYF
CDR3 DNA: TGTGCCTGTACCGACAGGGGGTTCCTGTACCAAGAGACCCAGTACTTC

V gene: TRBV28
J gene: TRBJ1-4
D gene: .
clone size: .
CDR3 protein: CASSPISGARQKLFF
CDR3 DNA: TGTGCCAGCAGTCCCATCTCCGGGGCCCGCCAAAAACTGTTTTTT

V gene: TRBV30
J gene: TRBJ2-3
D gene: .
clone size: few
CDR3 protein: CASEGGQRFTTDTQYF
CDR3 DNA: TGTGCCAGCGAGGGGGGACAGCGATTTACCACAGATACGCAGTATTTT

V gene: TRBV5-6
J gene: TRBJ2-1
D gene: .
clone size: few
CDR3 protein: CASSFDLGEQFF
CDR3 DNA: TGTGCCAGCAGTTTCGACCTCGGTGAGCAGTTCTTC

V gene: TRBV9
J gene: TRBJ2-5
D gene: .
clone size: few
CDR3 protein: CASSLEGGRETQYF
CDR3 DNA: TGTGCCAGCAGCCTAGAGGGAGGCCGGGAGACCCAGTACTTC

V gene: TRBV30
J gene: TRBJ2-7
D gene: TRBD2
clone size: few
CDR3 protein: CALQGTSGAFYEQYF
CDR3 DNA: TGTGCCTTACAAGGGACTAGCGGGGCTTTCTACGAGCAGTACTTC

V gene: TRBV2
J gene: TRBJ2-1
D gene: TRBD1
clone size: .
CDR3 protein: CASRQGIENEQFF
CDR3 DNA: TGTGCCAGCCGACAGGGGATAGAAAATGAGCAGTTCTTC

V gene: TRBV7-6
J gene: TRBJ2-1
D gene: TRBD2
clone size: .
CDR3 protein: CASSLWPSGYNEQFF
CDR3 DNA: TGTGCCAGCAGCTTATGGCCTAGCGGGTACAATGAGCAGTTCTTC

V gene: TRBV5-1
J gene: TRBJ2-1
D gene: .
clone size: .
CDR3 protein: CATAETGLATYNEQFF
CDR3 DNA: TGCGCCACCGCGGAAACTGGGCTAGCGACATACAATGAGCAGTTCTTC

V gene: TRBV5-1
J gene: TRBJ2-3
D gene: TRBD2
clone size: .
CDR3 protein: CASSPRDYGRDTQYF
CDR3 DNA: TGCGCCAGCAGCCCCCGGGACTACGGGAGAGATACGCAGTATTTT

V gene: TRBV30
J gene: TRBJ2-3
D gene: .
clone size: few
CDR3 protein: CAWSVGLTPLTQYF
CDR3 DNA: TGTGCCTGGAGTGTGGGACTCACCCCTCTTACGCAGTATTTT

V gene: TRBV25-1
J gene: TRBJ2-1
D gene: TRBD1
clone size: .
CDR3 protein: CASSAPPGTGNNEQFF
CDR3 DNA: TGTGCCAGCAGCGCCCCTCCCGGGACAGGGAACAATGAGCAGTTCTTC

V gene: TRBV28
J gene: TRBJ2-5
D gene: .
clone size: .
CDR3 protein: CASSPLRAGQETQYF
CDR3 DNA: TGTGCCAGCAGTCCCCTGCGGGCCGGCCAAGAGACCCAGTACTTC

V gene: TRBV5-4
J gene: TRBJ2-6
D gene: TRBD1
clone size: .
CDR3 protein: CASRPGTDRSGANVLTF
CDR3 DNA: TGTGCCAGCAGGCCCGGGACAGATCGCTCTGGGGCCAACGTCCTGACTTTC

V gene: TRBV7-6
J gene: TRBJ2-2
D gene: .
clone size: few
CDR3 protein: CASSLLVRGTGELFF
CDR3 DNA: TGTGCCAGCAGCTTACTAGTGAGGGGCACCGGGGAGCTGTTTTTT

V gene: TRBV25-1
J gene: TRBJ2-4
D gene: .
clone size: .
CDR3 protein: CASSESLVGRLAKNIQYF
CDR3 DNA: TGTGCCAGCAGTGAATCTCTAGTGGGGCGTCTAGCCAAAAACATTCAGTACTTC

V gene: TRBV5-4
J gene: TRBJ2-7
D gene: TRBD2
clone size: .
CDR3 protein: CASSLAPSGSYEQYF
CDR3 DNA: TGTGCCAGCAGCTTGGCGCCTAGCGGCTCCTACGAGCAGTACTTC

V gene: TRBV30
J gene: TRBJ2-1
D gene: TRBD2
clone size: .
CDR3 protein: CAWRGIAGALYNEQFF
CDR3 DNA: TGTGCCTGGAGAGGGATAGCGGGAGCATTGTACAATGAGCAGTTCTTC

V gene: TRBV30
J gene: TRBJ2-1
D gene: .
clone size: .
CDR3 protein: CAWSVRREPYNEQFF
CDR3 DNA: TGTGCCTGGAGTGTTCGTCGGGAGCCCTACAATGAGCAGTTCTTC

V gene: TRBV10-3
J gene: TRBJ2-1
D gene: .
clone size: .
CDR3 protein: CAISESGGVYNEQFF
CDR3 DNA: TGTGCCATCAGTGAGTCCGGTGGGGTTTACAATGAGCAGTTCTTC

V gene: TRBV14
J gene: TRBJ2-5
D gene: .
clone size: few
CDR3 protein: CASSQDRVGGETQYF
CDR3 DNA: TGTGCCAGCAGCCAAGATCGGGTAGGGGGAGAGACCCAGTACTTC

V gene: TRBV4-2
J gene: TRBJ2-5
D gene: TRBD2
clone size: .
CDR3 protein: CASSRADSSGNQETQYF
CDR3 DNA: TGTGCCAGCAGCCGAGCTGATAGTAGCGGGAATCAAGAGACCCAGTACTTC

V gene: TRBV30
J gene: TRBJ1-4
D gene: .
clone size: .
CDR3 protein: CAWSLWGAGEKLFF
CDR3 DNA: TGTGCCTGGAGTCTTTGGGGGGCCGGAGAAAAACTGTTTTTT

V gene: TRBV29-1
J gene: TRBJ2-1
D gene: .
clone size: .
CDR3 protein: CSVEGPQSSYNEQFF
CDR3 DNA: TGCAGCGTGGAGGGACCTCAGAGTTCCTACAATGAGCAGTTCTTC

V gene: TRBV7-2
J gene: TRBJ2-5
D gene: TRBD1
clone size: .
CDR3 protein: CASSLGDRGRETQYF
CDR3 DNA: TGTGCCAGCAGCCTGGGGGACAGGGGTAGAGAGACCCAGTACTTC

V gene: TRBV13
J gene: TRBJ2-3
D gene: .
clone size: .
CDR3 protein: CASSSEVGPADTQYF
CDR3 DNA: TGTGCCAGCAGCTCCGAAGTAGGGCCGGCAGATACGCAGTATTTT

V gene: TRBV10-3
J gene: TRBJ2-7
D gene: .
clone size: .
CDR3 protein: CAISELGISYEQYF
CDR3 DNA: TGTGCCATCAGTGAGTTGGGAATCTCCTACGAGCAGTACTTC

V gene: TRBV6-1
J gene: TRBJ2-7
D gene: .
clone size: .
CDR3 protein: CASGRNNYEQYF
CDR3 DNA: TGTGCCAGCGGACGGAACAACTACGAGCAGTACTTC

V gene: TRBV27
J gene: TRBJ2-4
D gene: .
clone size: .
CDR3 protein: CASSPRRLAKNIQYF
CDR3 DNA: TGTGCCAGCAGTCCCCGACGGCTAGCCAAAAACATTCAGTACTTC

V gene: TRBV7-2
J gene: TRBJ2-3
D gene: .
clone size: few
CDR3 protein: CASSSPGRRTDTQYF
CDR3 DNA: TGTGCCAGCAGCTCGCCAGGTCGACGCACAGATACGCAGTATTTT

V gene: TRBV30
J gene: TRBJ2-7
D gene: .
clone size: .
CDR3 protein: CAWSVLTSSYEQYF
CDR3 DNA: TGTGCCTGGAGTGTATTGACGAGCTCCTACGAGCAGTACTTC

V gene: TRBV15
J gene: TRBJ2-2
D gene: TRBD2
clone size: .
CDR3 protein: CATSSQWGVAGETNTGELFF
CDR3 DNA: TGTGCCACCAGCAGCCAGTGGGGGGTAGCGGGAGAGACGAACACCGGGGAGCTGTTTTTT

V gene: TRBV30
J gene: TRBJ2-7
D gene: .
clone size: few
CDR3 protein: CAWTPEAVSYEQYF
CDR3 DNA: TGTGCCTGGACTCCAGAGGCAGTCTCCTACGAGCAGTACTTC

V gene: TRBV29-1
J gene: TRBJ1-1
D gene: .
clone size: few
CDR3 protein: CSPVVNTEAFF
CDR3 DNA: TGCAGCCCCGTGGTTAACACTGAAGCTTTCTTT

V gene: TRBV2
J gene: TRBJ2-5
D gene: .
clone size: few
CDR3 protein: CASSWETQYF
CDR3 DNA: TGTGCCAGCAGTTGGGAGACCCAGTACTTC

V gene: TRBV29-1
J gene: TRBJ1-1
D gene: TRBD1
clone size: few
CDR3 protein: CSGGTGSNTEAFF
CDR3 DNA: TGCAGCGGGGGGACAGGGTCGAACACTGAAGCTTTCTTT